This T cell receptor beta chain was documented in a study of cytomegalovirus exposure and HLA in healthy donors. This PCR relied on a set of 60 Vbeta primers and 13 Jbeta primers. The method was immunoSEQ multiplex PCR; TCRdb's version includes in-frame clones alone and lacks a portion of them. This sample contains about 140,000 clones. Study outcomes and limitations: A later analysis associated some 16,000 TCR beta sequences with HLA alleles at a 0.05 false discovery rate. The CMV antigen specificity of a few CMV-associated chains was confirmed through in vitro analysis.

V was cut by 0 bases and J by 3 bases, with 18 bases left in between. Germline loops: CDR1 SGHRS, CDR2 YFSETQ. CDR3 length: 17 residues. For this clone: The antigen is unknown.

The receptor comes from a male donor in good health and CMV-seronegative. The genes are TRBV5-1 and TRBJ1-1, with D perhaps matching TRBD1 (6 bases). Sequenced: PBMCs. CDR3: CASSLGGVGTPHTEAFF. DNA of the CDR3: TGCGCCAGCAGCTTGGGGGGAGTTGGGACACCTCACACTGAAGCTTTCTTT.